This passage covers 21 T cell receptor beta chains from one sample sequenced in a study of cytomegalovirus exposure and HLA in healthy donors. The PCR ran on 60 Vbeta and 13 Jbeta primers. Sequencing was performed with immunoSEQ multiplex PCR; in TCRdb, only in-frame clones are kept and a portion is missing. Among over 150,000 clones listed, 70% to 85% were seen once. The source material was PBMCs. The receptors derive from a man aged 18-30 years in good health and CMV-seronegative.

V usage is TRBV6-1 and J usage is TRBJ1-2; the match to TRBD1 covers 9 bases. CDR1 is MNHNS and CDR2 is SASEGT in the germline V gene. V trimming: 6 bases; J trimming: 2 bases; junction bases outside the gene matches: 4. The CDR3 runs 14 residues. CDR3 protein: CASSHRGQNYGYTF. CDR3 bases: TGTGCCAGCAGCCACAGGGGGCAGAACTATGGCTACACCTTC.

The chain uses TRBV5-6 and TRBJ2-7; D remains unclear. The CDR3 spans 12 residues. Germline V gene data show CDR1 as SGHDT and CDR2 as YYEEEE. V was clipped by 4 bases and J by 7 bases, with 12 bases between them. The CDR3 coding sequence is TGTGCCAGCAGCGGAGATCGCCGGGAGCAGTACTTC. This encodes CASSGDRREQYF.

The CDR3: CASSLGLGLAGYEQYF. In DNA form, the CDR3 reads TGTGCCAGCAGTTTAGGGCTGGGACTAGCGGGTTACGAGCAGTACTTC. The rearrangement joins TRBV28 to TRBJ2-7, with 12 bases that match TRBD2. J gave up 4 bases and V 2 bases, and 6 bases lay outside the gene matches. The CDR3 sequence is 16 residues long. Germline values: CDR1 MDHEN, CDR2 SYDVKM.

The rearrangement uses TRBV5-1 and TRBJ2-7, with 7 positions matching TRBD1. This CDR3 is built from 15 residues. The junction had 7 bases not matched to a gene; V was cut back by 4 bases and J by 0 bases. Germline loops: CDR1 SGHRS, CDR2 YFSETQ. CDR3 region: CASSPRTGRSYEQYF. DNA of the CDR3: TGCGCCAGCAGCCCAAGGACAGGCCGCTCCTACGAGCAGTACTTC.

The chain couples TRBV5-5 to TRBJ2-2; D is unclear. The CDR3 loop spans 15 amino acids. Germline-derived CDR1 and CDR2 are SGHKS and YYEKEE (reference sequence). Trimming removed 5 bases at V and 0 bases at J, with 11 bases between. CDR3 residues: CASRLWATNTGELFF. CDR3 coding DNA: TGTGCCAGCAGGTTGTGGGCCACGAACACCGGGGAGCTGTTTTTT. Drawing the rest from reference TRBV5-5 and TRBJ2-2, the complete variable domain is DAGVTQSPTHLIKTRGQQVTLRCSPISGHKSVSWYQQVLGQGPQFIFQYYEKEERGRGNFPDRFSARQFPNYSSELNVNALLLGDSALYLCASRLWATNTGELFFGEGSRLTVL.

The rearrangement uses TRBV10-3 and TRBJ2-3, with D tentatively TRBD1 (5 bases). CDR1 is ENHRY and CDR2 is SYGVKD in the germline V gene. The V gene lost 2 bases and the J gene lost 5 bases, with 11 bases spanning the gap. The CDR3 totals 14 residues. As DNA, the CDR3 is TGTGCCATCAGTGAGGTAGGGGCTGGAGATACGCAGTATTTT. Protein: CAISEVGAGDTQYF.

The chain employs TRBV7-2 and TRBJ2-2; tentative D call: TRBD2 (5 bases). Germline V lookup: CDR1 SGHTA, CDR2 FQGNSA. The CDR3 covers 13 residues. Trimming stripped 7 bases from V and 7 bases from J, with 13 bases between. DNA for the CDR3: TGTGCCAGCACCCGGGGTCTCGTCGGGGAGCTGTTTTTT. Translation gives CASTRGLVGELFF.

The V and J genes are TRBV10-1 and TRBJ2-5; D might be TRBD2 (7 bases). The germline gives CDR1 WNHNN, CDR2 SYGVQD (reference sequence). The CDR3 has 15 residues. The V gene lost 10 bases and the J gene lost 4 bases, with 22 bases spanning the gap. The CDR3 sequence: CATNKGGGRLETQYF. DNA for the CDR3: TGCGCCACCAACAAGGGGGGGGGCCGTTTAGAGACCCAGTACTTC.

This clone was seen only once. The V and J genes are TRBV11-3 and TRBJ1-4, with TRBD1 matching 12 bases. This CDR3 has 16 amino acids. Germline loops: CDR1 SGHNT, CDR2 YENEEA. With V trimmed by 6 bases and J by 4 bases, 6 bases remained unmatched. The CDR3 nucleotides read TGTGCCAGCAGACGGGACAGGGGGCACAATAATGAAAAACTGTTTTTT. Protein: CASRRDRGHNNEKLFF. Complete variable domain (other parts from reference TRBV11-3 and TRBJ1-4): EAGVVQSPRYKIIEKKQPVAFWCNPISGHNTLYWYLQNLGQGPELLIRYENEEAVDDSQLPKDRFSAERLKGVDSTLKIQPAELGDSAVYLCASRRDRGHNNEKLFFGSGTQLSVL.

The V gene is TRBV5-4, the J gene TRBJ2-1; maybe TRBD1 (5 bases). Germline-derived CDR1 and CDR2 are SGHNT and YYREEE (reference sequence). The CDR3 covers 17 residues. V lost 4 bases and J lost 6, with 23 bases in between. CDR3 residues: CASSPTPQVGPPNEQFF. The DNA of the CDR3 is TGTGCCAGCAGCCCTACCCCACAGGTAGGACCTCCCAATGAGCAGTTCTTC.

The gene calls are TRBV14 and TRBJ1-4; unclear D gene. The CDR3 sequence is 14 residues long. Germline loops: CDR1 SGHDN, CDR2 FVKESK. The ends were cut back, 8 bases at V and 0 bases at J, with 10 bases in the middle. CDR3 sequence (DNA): TGTGCCAGCGTTTACTCCGCAACTAATGAAAAACTGTTTTTT. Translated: CASVYSATNEKLFF.

The CDR3 coding sequence is TGTGCCATCAGTGAGGGACTAGCGGGCAAAGTTCGGTATTTT. This sequence encodes CAISEGLAGKVRYF. The V gene is TRBV10-3, the J gene TRBJ2-3; 11 bases fit TRBD2. Unmatched junction bases numbered 9, after V lost 2 bases and J lost 14 bases. Germline assignment: CDR1 ENHRY and CDR2 SYGVKD. There are 14 residues in the CDR3.

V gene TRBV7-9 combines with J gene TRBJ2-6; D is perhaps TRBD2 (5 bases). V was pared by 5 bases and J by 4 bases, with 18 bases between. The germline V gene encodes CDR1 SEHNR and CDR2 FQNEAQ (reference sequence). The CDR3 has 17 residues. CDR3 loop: CASSPPPGPGGANVLTF. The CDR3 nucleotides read TGTGCCAGCAGCCCCCCGCCAGGCCCGGGGGGGGCCAACGTCCTGACTTTC. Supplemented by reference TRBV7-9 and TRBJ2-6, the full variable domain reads DTGVSQNPRHKITKRGQNVTFRCDPISEHNRLYWYRQTLGQGPEFLTYFQNEAQLEKSRLLSDRFSAERPKGSFSTLEIQRTEQGDSAMYLCASSPPPGPGGANVLTFGAGSRLTVL.

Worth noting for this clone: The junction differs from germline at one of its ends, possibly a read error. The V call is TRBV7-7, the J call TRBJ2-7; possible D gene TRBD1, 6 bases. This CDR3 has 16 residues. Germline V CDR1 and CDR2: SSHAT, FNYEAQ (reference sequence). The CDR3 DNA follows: TGTGCTAGCAGTCCTGGTTCATGGACAGAGGCTCACGAGCAGTACTTC. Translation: CASSPGSWTEAHEQYF.

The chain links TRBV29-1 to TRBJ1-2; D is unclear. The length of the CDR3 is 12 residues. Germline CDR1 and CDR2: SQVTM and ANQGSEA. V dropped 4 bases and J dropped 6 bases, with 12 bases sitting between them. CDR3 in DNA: TGCAGCGTTGTTCGAGGGCTCCATGGCTACACCTTC. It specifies CSVVRGLHGYTF. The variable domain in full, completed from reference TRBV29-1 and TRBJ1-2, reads SAVISQKPSRDICQRGTSLTIQCQVDSQVTMMFWYRQQPGQSLTLIATANQGSEATYESGFVIDKFPISRPNLTFSTLTVSNMSPEDSSIYLCSVVRGLHGYTFGSGTRLTVV.

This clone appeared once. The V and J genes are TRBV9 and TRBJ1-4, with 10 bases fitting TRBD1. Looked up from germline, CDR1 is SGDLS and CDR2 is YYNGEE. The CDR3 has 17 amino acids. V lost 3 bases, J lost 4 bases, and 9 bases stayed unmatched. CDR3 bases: TGTGCCAGCAGCGAAACCTCGACAGGGGGCTTTAATGAAAAACTGTTTTTT. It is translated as CASSETSTGGFNEKLFF.

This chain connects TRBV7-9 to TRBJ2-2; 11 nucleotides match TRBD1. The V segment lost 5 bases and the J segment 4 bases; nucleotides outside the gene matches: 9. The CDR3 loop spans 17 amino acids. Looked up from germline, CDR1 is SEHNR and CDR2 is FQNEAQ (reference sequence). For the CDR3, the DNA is TGTGCCAGCAGCACCTGGACAGGGGGCGCATCCACCGGGGAGCTGTTTTTT. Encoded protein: CASSTWTGGASTGELFF.

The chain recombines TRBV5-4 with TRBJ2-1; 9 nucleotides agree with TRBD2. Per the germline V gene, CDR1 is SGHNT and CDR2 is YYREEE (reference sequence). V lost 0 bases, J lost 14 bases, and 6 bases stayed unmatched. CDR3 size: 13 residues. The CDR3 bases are TGTGCCAGCAGCTTGGCCGGGGCGGGGGGGGAGTTCTTC. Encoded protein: CASSLAGAGGEFF.

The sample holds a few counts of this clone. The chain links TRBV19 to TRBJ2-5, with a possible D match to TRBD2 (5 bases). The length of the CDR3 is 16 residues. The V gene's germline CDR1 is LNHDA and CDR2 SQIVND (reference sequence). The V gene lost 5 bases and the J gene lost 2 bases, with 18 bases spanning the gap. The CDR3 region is CASSPRLGSGQETQYF. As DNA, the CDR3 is TGTGCCAGTAGTCCGAGACTCGGGTCGGGGCAAGAGACCCAGTACTTC.

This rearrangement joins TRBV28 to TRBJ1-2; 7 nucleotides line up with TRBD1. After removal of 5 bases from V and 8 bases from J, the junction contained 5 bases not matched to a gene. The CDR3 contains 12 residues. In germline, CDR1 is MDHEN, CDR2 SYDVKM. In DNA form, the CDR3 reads TGTGCCAGCAGTGATAACAGGGGCGGCTACACCTTC. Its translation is CASSDNRGGYTF.

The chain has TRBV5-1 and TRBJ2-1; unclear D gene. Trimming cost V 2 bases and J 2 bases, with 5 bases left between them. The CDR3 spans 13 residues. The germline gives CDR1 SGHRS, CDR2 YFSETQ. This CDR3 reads CASSFDTYNEQFF. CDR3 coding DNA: TGCGCCAGCAGCTTTGACACCTACAATGAGCAGTTCTTC.